The 9 T cell receptor beta chains reported below all come from one sample, sequenced in a study of blood T cell repertoires in COVID-19. Here immunoSEQ multiplex PCR was the method, and the copy in TCRdb shows in-frame clones only, minus some. Of approximately 390,000 clones listed, around 87% are singletons. The sequencing input was peripheral blood. The receptor source for this set is a man younger than 35 with active or convalescent COVID-19.

This chain uses TRBV11-2 with TRBJ2-7; 8 bases line up with TRBD2. The germline gives CDR1 SGHAT, CDR2 FQNNGV. Losses at the gene ends were 2 bases for V and 2 bases for J; bases not matched to a gene: 5. The CDR3 contains 15 residues. The CDR3 spells CASSLLGRGAYEQYF. The CDR3 coding sequence is TGTGCCAGCAGCTTACTCGGGCGGGGGGCCTACGAGCAGTACTTC.

This clone occurred once. The V gene is TRBV11-2, the J gene TRBJ1-4; possibly TRBD1 for D (5 bases). CDR1 SGHAT and CDR2 FQNNGV come from the germline V gene. Between the trimmed V and J ends, which lost 4 bases and 2 bases, there was a span of 11 bases. This CDR3 contains 15 residues. The CDR3 region is CASSWQGLTNEKLFF. DNA of the CDR3: TGTGCCAGCAGCTGGCAGGGTCTTACTAATGAAAAACTGTTTTTT.

The chain employs TRBV6-1 and TRBJ2-3, with 9 nucleotides matching TRBD1. The CDR3 sequence is 15 residues long. Germline V gene sequence: CDR1 MNHNS, CDR2 SASEGT. The J segment lost 3 bases and the V segment lost 2 bases, leaving 3 bases of the junction unmatched. The CDR3 DNA is TGTGCCAGCAGTGAATGGACAGGGGTTACAGATACGCAGTATTTT. Translation gives CASSEWTGVTDTQYF.

The chain carries TRBV27 and TRBJ2-5; 11 bases map to TRBD1. The V segment lost 4 bases and the J segment 7 bases; nucleotides outside the gene matches: 8. CDR1 and CDR2 (germline): MNHEY, SMNVEV (reference sequence). The CDR3 totals 15 residues. CDR3 DNA: TGTGCCAGCAGTTATATCGGGACAGGGGGTGGGACCCAGTACTTC. Its translation: CASSYIGTGGGTQYF.

The J gene is TRBJ1-6, the V gene TRBV7-2; no clear D. V was pared by 2 bases and J by 7 bases, with 12 bases between. Germline assignment: CDR1 SGHTA and CDR2 FQGNSA. This CDR3 has 15 amino acids. CDR3 coding DNA: TGTGCCAGCAGCTTAAGTCCACCCGAGAATTCACCCCTCCACTTT. Its translation is CASSLSPPENSPLHF.

In DNA form, the CDR3 reads TGTGCCAGCAGTTTGGACATCCACTATGGCTACACCTTC. Translating it yields CASSLDIHYGYTF. The V gene is TRBV6-5, the J gene TRBJ1-2, with D possibly TRBD1 on 5 matching bases. V was cut by 4 bases and J by 3 bases, with 9 bases left in between. This CDR3 comprises 13 residues. The germline gives CDR1 MNHEY, CDR2 SVGAGI.

The rearrangement joins TRBV5-4 to TRBJ2-1; 12 nucleotides line up with TRBD2. This CDR3 contains 15 residues. Germline V gene sequence: CDR1 SGHNT, CDR2 YYREEE (reference sequence). Trimming at V came to 0 bases and at J to 7 bases, leaving 2 bases not matched to a gene. The CDR3 coding sequence is TGTGCCAGCAGCTTGGGAACTAGCGGGAGGAATGAGCAGTTCTTC. The encoded protein is CASSLGTSGRNEQFF.

This clone came up once. CDR3 sequence (DNA): TGTGCCAGTGATCGGACAACCCCTGGCTTCTCTGGAAACACCATATATTTT. It yields the protein CASDRTTPGFSGNTIYF. The chain is built from TRBV19 and TRBJ1-3, with a possible D match to TRBD1 (5 bases). The germline V gene has CDR1 LNHDA and CDR2 SQIVND (reference sequence). Trimming removed 8 bases from V and 0 bases from J, with 20 bases in between. CDR3 length: 17 amino acids.

The chain recombines TRBV27 with TRBJ2-7, with TRBD2 identical over 7 bases. Germline trimming cut 4 bases from V and 3 bases from J; bases unmatched to any gene: 9. Germline V lookup: CDR1 MNHEY, CDR2 SMNVEV (reference sequence). This CDR3 has 15 residues. The CDR3, as DNA: TGTGCCAGCAGTTCCTGGCGGGAGAGGGTCTACGAGCAGTACTTC. Protein: CASSSWRERVYEQYF.